The rows below give T cell receptor beta chains drawn from one sample of a study of shared clonotypes between healthy human individuals. The assay was immunoSEQ multiplex PCR, and TCRdb's table has in-frame clones only and misses some. The sample has about 2.1 million clones, around 95% seen once. The sequencing sample was made of naive CD8+ T cells from PBMCs. The receptors originated from a man younger than 35 in good health. Some clones in this sample may be carry-over from other donors' samples. Each CDR3 is given with its conserved first and last residue. Each record gives: clone size, J gene, V gene, D gene, CDR3 DNA, CDR3 protein. D genes are given only for firm matches. Rows give clone size only sometimes, using once, few, many, or a class for an expanded clone.

- | TRBJ1-4 | TRBV6-5 | - | TGTGCCAGCAGTTACTATCGATGGGCAACTAATGAAAAACTGTTTTTT | CASSYYRWATNEKLFF
- | TRBJ2-7 | TRBV13 | TRBD2 | TGTGCCAGCGGCGGGGGAAGAAACGAGCAGTACTTC | CASGGGRNEQYF
once | TRBJ2-4 | TRBV27 | - | TGTGCCAGCAGTTTAAACCGGCTATCTGGAAACATTCAGTACTTC | CASSLNRLSGNIQYF
- | TRBJ2-7 | TRBV19 | TRBD1 | TGTGCCAGTAGTATCGGGACAGGCGCCTACGAGCAGTACTTC | CASSIGTGAYEQYF
- | TRBJ2-7 | TRBV5-3 | TRBD1 | TGTGCCAGAAGCTTGCGGGACAGGGGGCCCGGGGAGCAGTACTTC | CARSLRDRGPGEQYF
- | TRBJ1-5 | TRBV9 | - | TGTGCCAGCAGCCTGACAGATAGCAATCAGCCCCAGCATTTT | CASSLTDSNQPQHF
- | TRBJ2-7 | TRBV5-1 | - | TGCGCCAGCAGCTTGTCCCCGGGCGGCTACGAGCAGTACTTC | CASSLSPGGYEQYF
- | TRBJ2-6 | TRBV13 | - | TGTGCCAGCAGCTTAGGTCCAAGCTACTCTGGGGCCAACGTCCTGACTTTC | CASSLGPSYSGANVLTF
- | TRBJ1-3 | TRBV5-8 | - | TGTGCCAGCTCGGGGAGGATTGCTGGAAACACCATATATTTT | CASSGRIAGNTIYF
once | TRBJ2-5 | TRBV5-1 | - | TGCGCCAGCAGCTTGGACCGCTCCCAAGAGACCCAGTACTTC | CASSLDRSQETQYF
- | TRBJ1-1 | TRBV27 | - | TGTGCCAGCAGTTTATCGGTCGGCGGGACTGAAGCTTTCTTT | CASSLSVGGTEAFF
once | TRBJ2-1 | TRBV19 | - | TGTGCCAGTTCCCTTGGACACCGCTCCTACAATGAGCAGTTCTTC | CASSLGHRSYNEQFF
- | TRBJ2-3 | TRBV5-1 | - | TGCGCCAGCAGCTTGGCGCACCTAGGAGTTGGAGTTTCAGATACGCAGTATTTT | CASSLAHLGVGVSDTQYF
- | TRBJ1-2 | TRBV6-1 | - | TGTGCCAGCAGTGAAAGAGGCTCCAGCCTCTATGGCTACACCTTC | CASSERGSSLYGYTF
- | TRBJ1-5 | TRBV28 | TRBD1 | TGTGCCAGCTCACATGGGGACAGGGAACGACAGCCCCAGCATTTT | CASSHGDRERQPQHF
- | TRBJ2-1 | TRBV6-1 | - | TGTGCCAGCAGTGAGGTCAATGAGCAGTTCTTC | CASSEVNEQFF
- | TRBJ2-3 | TRBV7-3 | - | TGTGCCAGCAGCTCCCCCTTAGCGGAGGACACAGATACGCAGTATTTT | CASSSPLAEDTDTQYF
- | TRBJ2-7 | TRBV9 | TRBD2 | TGTGCCAGCAGCCCGAGCGTAGTTCACGGGACTAGCGGGAACTCGGCCTACGAGCAGTACTTC | CASSPSVVHGTSGNSAYEQYF
- | TRBJ2-3 | TRBV21-1 | - | - | CANVAGGSTDTQYF
- | TRBJ2-1 | TRBV6-1 | - | TGTGCCAGCAGTGAAAGGCTAGTCTATGAGCAGTTCTTC | CASSERLVYEQFF
- | TRBJ2-1 | TRBV19 | TRBD2 | TGTGCCAGTAGTAACCTCAAATTAGCGGGAGCCGCACTAAACAATGAGCAGTTCTTC | CASSNLKLAGAALNNEQFF
- | TRBJ1-1 | TRBV29-1 | - | TGCAGCCCGAAACAGGTGAACACTGAAGCTTTCTTT | CSPKQVNTEAFF
- | TRBJ2-5 | TRBV15 | TRBD2 | TGTGCCACCAGCAGCATATGGGGGGGACAAGAGACCCAGTACTTC | CATSSIWGGQETQYF
- | TRBJ2-2 | TRBV6-1 | - | TGTGCCAGCAGTGAGGGGGAATACACCGGGGAGCTGTTTTTT | CASSEGEYTGELFF
- | TRBJ2-7 | TRBV30 | - | TGTGCCTGGAGTACCTCTTTTGAGGAGCAGTACTTC | CAWSTSFEEQYF
- | TRBJ2-2 | TRBV28 | - | TGTGCCAGCAGCCGACCCAAACGAGGGGCAACCGGGGAGCTGTTTTTT | CASSRPKRGATGELFF
- | TRBJ1-2 | TRBV5-6 | - | TGTGCCAGCAGCTTGGGTAGAGGTGGCTACACCTTC | CASSLGRGGYTF
- | TRBJ2-2 | TRBV29-1 | - | TGCAGCGTTGTATGGCAAACGAACACCGGGGAGCTGTTTTTT | CSVVWQTNTGELFF
- | TRBJ2-7 | TRBV4-2 | TRBD2 | TGTGCCAGCAGCCAAGGTGCGATCGGGAGGGGCAGCTACGAGCAGTACTTC | CASSQGAIGRGSYEQYF
- | TRBJ1-1 | TRBV29-1 | - | TGCAGCGTTGAAAACACAGAGGGGGGCGACACTGAAGCTTTCTTT | CSVENTEGGDTEAFF
- | TRBJ2-5 | TRBV29-1 | TRBD2 | TGCAGCGTTAGACTAGCGGGGAACCAAGAGACCCAGTACTTC | CSVRLAGNQETQYF
- | TRBJ2-4 | TRBV6-5 | - | TGTGCCAGCAGTTACTCGAGAGGGGACATTCAGTACTTC | CASSYSRGDIQYF
- | TRBJ1-2 | TRBV27 | - | TGTGCCAGCAGTTTATCAATAAGTTTTCCCTACACCTTC | CASSLSISFPYTF
- | TRBJ2-7 | TRBV4-1 | - | TGCGCCAGCAGCCAGACGGACAGAAGATACGAGCAGTACTTC | CASSQTDRRYEQYF
- | TRBJ2-3 | TRBV28 | TRBD2 | TGTGCCAGCAGTAAGAGACTAGCGGGAGGGCCAGATACGCAGTATTTT | CASSKRLAGGPDTQYF
- | TRBJ2-7 | TRBV29-1 | - | TGCAGCGTTGTCAACGGACCCTACGAGCAGTACTTC | CSVVNGPYEQYF
once | TRBJ2-7 | TRBV19 | - | TGTGCCAGTAGTATATTGTCAGGTCCTCGCTCCGAGCAGTACTTC | CASSILSGPRSEQYF
- | TRBJ1-2 | TRBV9 | - | TGTGCCAGCAGCCCCGAGATGGACTATGGCTACACCTTC | CASSPEMDYGYTF
- | TRBJ2-1 | TRBV10-3 | - | TGTGCCATCCGGGACTCCTACAATGAGCAGTTCTTC | CAIRDSYNEQFF